This T cell receptor (beta chain) appears in the sequencing data of a study of OX40 agonist ivuxolimab in advanced cancers. For the wider study: Ivuxolimab, which targeted the costimulatory receptor OX40 (CD134), was an agonistic, fully human IgG2 monoclonal antibody. Intravenous ivuxolimab was administered to patients every 2 weeks at six dose levels: 0.01, 0.1, 0.3, 1.5, 3 and 10 mg/kg. Of the 50 to 55 patients in dose escalation, about 20 had hepatocellular carcinoma, some 15 had melanoma, 9 had renal cell carcinoma and 9 had head and neck cancer. A male proportion of 70% to 90% and a mean age of around 60 years, ranging from 23 to 79, were recorded for the dose-escalation cohort. Patients were allowed to have had prior anti-PD-1, anti-PD-L1 or anti-CTLA-4 therapy, and 40% of the dose-escalation patients had been treated with checkpoint inhibitors. Partial responses were achieved by three dose-escalation patients, of whom one had hepatocellular carcinoma and two had cutaneous melanoma. The point of sequencing TCRbeta in the periphery was to test whether ivuxolimab changed TCR sequence diversity and drove clonal T-cell expansion. The paper covers the monotherapy dose-escalation part of the phase I ivuxolimab trial, which included N of about 56 patients. The full study reports these points: At doses of 0.1 to 3.0 mg/kg, clonal expansion of both CD4+ and CD8+ blood T cells was observed from baseline to week 6. Low levels of normalized T-cell clonal expansion were also shown by some nonresponding patients. After ivuxolimab, more expanded clones were found on average in CD8+ T cells than in CD4+ T cells. The antigen specificity of the clonally expanded peripheral T cells was not determined. In the 0.1-3.0 mg/kg groups, partial responders had among the lowest normalized peripheral clonal expansion, particularly in CD8+ T cells.

The trial excluded patients who had a history of autoimmune disease or who were on systemic immunosuppression. In every dose cohort, peripheral blood was drawn for TCR sequencing at baseline, cycle 4 day 1, and cycle 7 day 1. The samples were taken from a phase I, first-in-human, multicenter, open-label dose-escalation trial of ivuxolimab. The trial enrolled adults with locally advanced or metastatic head and neck squamous cell, hepatocellular, melanoma or renal cell carcinoma. Before TCR sequencing, CD4+ and CD8+ T cells were separately sorted from peripheral blood. Concerning this clone itself: What this receptor recognizes is not known. No base quality values were provided; no much bigger clone lies one nucleotide off.

To sequence the TCRbeta CDR3 region, genomic DNA was isolated from the sorted cells. The immunoSEQ Assay was used to sequence the TCRbeta CDR3 regions. The immuneACCESS repertoire file appears here via TCRdb, limited to in-frame rearrangements. These files lack a portion of the clones; in checked studies, under half of the deficit traces to unresolved V genes, and the cause of the others is not known. In this sample the table shows over 55,000 clones, 84% of which occur a single time. The ten largest make up around 0.77% of the sample. For CDR1 and CDR2, the germline V gene lists KGHSH and LQKENI. The junction carries 10 bases between V and J, which are trimmed by 5 bases and 6 bases respectively. The CDR3 numbers 13 residues from cysteine through phenylalanine. Only the CDR3 DNA is retained, 39 bases long and in frame from the first base.

Sequences were derived from CD4+ or CD8+ T cells sorted from blood, sampled in a trial of the OX40 agonist ivuxolimab. The chain couples TRBV18 to TRBJ1-4, with a weak D call of TRBD1 (5 bases match). The clonotype comes from an adult with an advanced solid tumor such as melanoma, head and neck, liver or kidney cancer. The DNA sequence follows: TGTGCCAGCTCAAGTCTAGGGGATGAAAAACTGTTTTTT. Its translation is CASSSLGDEKLFF.